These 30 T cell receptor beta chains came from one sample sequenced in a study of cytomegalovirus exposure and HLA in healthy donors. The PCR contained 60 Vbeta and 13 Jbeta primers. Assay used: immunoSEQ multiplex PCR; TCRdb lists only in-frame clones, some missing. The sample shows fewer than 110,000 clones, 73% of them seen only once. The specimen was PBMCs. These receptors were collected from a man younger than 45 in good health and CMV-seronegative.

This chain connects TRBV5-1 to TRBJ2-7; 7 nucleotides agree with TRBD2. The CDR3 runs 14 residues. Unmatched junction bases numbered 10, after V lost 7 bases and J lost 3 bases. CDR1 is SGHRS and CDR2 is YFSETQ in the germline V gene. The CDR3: CASANRDYGYEQYF. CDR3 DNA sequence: TGCGCCAGCGCGAATCGGGACTACGGCTACGAGCAGTACTTC.

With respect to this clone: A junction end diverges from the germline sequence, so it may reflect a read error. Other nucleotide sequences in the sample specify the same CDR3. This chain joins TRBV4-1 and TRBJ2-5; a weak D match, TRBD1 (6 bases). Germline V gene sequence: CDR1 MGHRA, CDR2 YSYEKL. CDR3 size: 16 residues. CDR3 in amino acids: CASSQGTRTVQETQYF. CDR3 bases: TGTGCCAGCAGCCAAGGCACTAGGACAGTTCAAGAGACCCAGTACTTC.

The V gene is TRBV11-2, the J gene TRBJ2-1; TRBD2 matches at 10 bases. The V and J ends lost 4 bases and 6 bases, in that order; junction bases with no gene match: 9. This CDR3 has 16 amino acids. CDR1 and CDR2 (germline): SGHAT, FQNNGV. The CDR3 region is CASSSVAGGLGNEQFF. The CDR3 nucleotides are TGTGCCAGCAGCTCCGTAGCGGGAGGCCTCGGCAATGAGCAGTTCTTC.

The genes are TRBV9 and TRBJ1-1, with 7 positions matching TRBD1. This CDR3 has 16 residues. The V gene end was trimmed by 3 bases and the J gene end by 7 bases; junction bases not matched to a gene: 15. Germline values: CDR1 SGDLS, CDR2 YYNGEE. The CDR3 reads CASSALTRGVSLEAFF. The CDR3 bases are TGTGCCAGCAGCGCTCTCACCAGGGGGGTTTCCCTTGAAGCTTTCTTT.

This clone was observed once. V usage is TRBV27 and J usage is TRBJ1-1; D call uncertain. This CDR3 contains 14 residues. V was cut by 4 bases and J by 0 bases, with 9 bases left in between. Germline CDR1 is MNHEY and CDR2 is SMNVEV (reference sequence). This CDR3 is CASSSRGMNTEAFF. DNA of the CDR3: TGTGCCAGCAGTTCGCGAGGGATGAACACTGAAGCTTTCTTT.

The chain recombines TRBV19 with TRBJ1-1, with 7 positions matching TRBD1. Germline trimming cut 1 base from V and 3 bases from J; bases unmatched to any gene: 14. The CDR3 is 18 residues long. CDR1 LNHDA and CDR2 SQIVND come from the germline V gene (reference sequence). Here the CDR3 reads CASSIGTSDRPDDTEAFF. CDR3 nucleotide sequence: TGTGCCAGTAGTATAGGCACCTCGGACAGGCCAGATGACACTGAAGCTTTCTTT.

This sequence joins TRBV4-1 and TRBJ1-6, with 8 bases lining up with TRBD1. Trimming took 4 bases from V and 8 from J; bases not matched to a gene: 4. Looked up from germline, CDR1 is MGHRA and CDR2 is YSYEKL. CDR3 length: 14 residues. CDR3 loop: CASSRGQGDSPLHF. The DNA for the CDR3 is TGCGCCAGCAGCCGCGGACAGGGAGATTCACCCCTCCACTTT.

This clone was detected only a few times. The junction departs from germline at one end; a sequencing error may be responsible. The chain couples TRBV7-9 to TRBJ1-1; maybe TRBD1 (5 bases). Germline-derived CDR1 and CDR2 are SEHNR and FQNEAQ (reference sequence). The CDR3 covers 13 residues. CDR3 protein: CSSNPGLNTEAFF. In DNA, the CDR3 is TGTTCCAGCAACCCAGGGCTCAACACTGAAGCTTTCTTT. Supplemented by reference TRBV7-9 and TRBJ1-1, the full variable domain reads DTGVSQNPRHKITKRGQNVTFRCDPISEHNRLYWYRQTLGQGPEFLTYFQNEAQLEKSRLLSDRFSAERPKGSFSTLEIQRTEQGDSAMYLCSSNPGLNTEAFFGQGTRLTVV.

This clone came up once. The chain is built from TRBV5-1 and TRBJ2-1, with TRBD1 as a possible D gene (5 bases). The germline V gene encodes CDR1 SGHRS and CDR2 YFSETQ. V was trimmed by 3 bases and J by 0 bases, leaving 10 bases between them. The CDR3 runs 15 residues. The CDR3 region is CASSWGRSSYNEQFF. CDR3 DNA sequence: TGCGCCAGCAGCTGGGGCCGGAGCTCCTACAATGAGCAGTTCTTC.

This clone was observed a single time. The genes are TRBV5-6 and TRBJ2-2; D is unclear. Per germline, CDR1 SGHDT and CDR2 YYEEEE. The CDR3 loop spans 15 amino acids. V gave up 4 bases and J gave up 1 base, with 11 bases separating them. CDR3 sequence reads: CASSLPTGNTGELFF. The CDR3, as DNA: TGTGCCAGCAGCCTACCGACTGGGAACACCGGGGAGCTGTTTTTT.

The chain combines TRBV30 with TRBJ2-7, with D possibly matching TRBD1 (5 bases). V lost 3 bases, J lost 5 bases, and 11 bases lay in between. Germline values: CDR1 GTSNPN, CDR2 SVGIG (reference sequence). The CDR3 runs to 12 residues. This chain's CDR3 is CAWSPQVNEQYF. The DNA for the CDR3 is TGTGCCTGGAGCCCACAGGTTAACGAGCAGTACTTC.

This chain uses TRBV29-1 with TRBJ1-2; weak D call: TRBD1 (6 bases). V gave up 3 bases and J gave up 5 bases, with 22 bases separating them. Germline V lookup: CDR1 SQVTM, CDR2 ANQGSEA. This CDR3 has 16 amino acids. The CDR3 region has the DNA TGCAGCGTTGATTTAGGTTGGGGGGGCTTGATTTATGGCTACACCTTC. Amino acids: CSVDLGWGGLIYGYTF.

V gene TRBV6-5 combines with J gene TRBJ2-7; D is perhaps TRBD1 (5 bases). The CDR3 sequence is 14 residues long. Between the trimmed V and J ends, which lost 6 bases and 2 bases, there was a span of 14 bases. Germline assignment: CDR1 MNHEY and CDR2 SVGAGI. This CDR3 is CASSVRTIPYEQYF. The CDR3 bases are TGTGCCAGCAGCGTCCGGACAATCCCCTACGAGCAGTACTTC.

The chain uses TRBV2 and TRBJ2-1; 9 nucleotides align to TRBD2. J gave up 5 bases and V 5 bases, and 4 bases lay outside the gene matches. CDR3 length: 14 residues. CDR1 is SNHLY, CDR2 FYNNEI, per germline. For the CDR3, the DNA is TGTGCCAGCAGTTCGGCGGGGGGGAACAATGAGCAGTTCTTC. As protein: CASSSAGGNNEQFF.

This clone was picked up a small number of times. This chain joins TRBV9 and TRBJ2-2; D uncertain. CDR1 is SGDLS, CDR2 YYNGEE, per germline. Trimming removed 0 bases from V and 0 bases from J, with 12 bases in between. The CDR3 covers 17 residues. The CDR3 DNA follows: TGTGCCAGCAGCGTAGTTTACCGGGTAACGAACACCGGGGAGCTGTTTTTT. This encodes CASSVVYRVTNTGELFF.

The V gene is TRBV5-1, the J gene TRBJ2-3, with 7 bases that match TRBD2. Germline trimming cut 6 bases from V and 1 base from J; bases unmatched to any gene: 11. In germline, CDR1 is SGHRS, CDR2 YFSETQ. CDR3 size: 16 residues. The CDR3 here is CASTRWSSGGTDTQYF. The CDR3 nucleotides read TGCGCCAGCACTCGTTGGTCCAGCGGGGGCACAGATACGCAGTATTTT.

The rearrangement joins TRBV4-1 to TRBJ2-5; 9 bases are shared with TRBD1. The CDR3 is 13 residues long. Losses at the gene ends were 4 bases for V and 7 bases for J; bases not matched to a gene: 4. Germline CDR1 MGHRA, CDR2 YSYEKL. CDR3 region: CASSRETGGTQYF. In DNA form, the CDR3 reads TGCGCCAGCAGCCGAGAGACAGGGGGGACCCAGTACTTC.

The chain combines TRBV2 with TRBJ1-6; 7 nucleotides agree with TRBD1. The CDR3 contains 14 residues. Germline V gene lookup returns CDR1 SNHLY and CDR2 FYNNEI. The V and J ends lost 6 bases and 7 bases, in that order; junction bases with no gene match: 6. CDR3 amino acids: CASRADRSNSPLHF. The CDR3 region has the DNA TGTGCCAGCAGGGCGGACAGGAGCAATTCACCCCTCCACTTT.

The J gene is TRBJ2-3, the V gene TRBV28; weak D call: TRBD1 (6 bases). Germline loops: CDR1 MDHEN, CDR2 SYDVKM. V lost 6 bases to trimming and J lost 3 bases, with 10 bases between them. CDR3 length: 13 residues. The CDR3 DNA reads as TGTGCCAGCAGGGGGGCCGGGACAGATACGCAGTATTTT. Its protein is CASRGAGTDTQYF.

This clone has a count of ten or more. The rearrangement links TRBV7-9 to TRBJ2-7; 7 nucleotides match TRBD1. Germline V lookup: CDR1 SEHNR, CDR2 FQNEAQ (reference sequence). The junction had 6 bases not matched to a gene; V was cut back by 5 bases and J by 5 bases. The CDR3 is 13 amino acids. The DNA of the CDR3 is TGTGCCAGCAGCGTAGGGACAGCAAACGAGCAGTACTTC. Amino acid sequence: CASSVGTANEQYF.

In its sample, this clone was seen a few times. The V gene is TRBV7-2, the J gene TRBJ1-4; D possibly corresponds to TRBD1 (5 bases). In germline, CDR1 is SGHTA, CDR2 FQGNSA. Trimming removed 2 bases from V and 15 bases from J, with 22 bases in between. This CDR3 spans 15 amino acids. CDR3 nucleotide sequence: TGTGCCAGCAGCTTAAGGGCGGGGCAGCCGGGGAGGGTGTTTTTT. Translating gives CASSLRAGQPGRVFF. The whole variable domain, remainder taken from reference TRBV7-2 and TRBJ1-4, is GAGVSQSPSNKVTEKGKDVELRCDPISGHTALYWYRQSLGQGLEFLIYFQGNSAPDKSGLPSDRFSAERTGGSVSTLTIQRTQQEDSAVYLCASSLRAGQPGRVFFGSGTQLSVL.

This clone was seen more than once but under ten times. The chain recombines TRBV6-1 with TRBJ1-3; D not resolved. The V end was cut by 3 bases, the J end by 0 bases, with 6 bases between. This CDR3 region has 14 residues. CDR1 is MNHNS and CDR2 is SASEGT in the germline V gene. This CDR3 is CASSDGNSGNTIYF. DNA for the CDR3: TGTGCCAGCAGTGACGGGAACTCTGGAAACACCATATATTTT.

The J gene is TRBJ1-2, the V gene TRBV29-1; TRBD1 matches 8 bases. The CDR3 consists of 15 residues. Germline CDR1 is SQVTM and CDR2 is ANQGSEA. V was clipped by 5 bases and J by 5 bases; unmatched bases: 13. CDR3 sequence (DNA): TGCAGCGTTATTTCCGACAGGGGCGACCCGTATGGCTACACCTTC. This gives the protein CSVISDRGDPYGYTF. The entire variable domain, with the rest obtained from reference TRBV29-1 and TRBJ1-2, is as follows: SAVISQKPSRDICQRGTSLTIQCQVDSQVTMMFWYRQQPGQSLTLIATANQGSEATYESGFVIDKFPISRPNLTFSTLTVSNMSPEDSSIYLCSVISDRGDPYGYTFGSGTRLTVV.

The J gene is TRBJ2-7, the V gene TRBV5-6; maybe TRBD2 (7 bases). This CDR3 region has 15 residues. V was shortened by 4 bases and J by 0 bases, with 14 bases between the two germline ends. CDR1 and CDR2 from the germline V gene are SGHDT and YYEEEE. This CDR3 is CASSGDRTSSYEQYF. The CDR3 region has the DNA TGTGCCAGCAGCGGAGACAGGACTAGCTCCTACGAGCAGTACTTC.

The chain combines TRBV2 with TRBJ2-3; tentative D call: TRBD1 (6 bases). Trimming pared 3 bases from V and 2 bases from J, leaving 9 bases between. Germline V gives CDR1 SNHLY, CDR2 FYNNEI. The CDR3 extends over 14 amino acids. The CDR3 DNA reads TGTGCCAGCAGTGAGTGGACAGCCACAGATACGCAGTATTTT. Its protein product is CASSEWTATDTQYF.

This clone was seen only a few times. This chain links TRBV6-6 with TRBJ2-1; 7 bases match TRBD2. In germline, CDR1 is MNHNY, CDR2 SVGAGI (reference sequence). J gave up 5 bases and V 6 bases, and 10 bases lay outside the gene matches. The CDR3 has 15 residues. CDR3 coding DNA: TGTGCCAGCAGGGCCCAGCTAGCGGCACACAATGAGCAGTTCTTC. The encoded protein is CASRAQLAAHNEQFF.

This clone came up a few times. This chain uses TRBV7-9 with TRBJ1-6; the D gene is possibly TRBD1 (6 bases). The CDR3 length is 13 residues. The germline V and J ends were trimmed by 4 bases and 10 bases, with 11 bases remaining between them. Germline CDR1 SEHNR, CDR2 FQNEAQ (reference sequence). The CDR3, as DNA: TGTGCCAGCAGCTACCGACAGGAATCACCCCTCCACTTT. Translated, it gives CASSYRQESPLHF.

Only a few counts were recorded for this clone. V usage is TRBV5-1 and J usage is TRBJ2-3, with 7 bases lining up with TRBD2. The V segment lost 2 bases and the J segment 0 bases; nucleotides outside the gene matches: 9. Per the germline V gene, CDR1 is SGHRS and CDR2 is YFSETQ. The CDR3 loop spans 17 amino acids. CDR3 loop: CASSLGASGGSTDTQYF. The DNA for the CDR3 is TGCGCCAGCAGCTTAGGGGCTAGCGGAGGGAGCACAGATACGCAGTATTTT.

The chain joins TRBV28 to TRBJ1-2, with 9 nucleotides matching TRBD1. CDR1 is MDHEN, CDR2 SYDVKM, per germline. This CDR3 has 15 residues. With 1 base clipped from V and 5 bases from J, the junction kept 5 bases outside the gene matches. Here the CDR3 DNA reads TGTGCCAGCAGTTTATTGCAGACAGGGGGGTATGGCTACACCTTC. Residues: CASSLLQTGGYGYTF.

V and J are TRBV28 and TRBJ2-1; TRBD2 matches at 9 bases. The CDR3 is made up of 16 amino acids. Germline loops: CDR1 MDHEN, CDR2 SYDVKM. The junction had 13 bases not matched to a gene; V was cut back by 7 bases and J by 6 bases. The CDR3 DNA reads TGTGCCAGCACTCCCGGGCGGGGGGGCTATAGCAATGAGCAGTTCTTC. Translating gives CASTPGRGGYSNEQFF.